The clone carrying this TCR beta chain has a handful of counts. Its specificity is not known. There are 15 residues in the CDR3. V lost 6 bases to trimming and J lost 7 bases; unmatched junction nucleotides: 14. The germline gives CDR1 SNHLY, CDR2 FYNNEI. For sorted subsets, 200 ng DNA per replicate equaled 33,000 or so T cell genomes. The assay was immunoSEQ multiplex PCR, and TCRdb's table has in-frame clones only and misses some. Among 2 million to 2.5 million clones listed, approximately 93% were seen once. These data come from a study of shared clonotypes between healthy human individuals. Points from the study as a whole: Across subsets, estimated richness was generally greater for naive than for memory populations.

The receptor comes from a man aged 18 to 29 in good health. Some clones in this sample may be carry-over from other donors' samples. The chain links TRBV2 to TRBJ1-2; 7 bases line up with TRBD1. Material for sequencing was naive CD4+ T cells from PBMCs. The subset was: CD45RA+ positively selected. CDR3 in amino acids: CASSIQGQGRFGYTF. In nucleotides, the CDR3 is TGTGCCAGCAGCATACAGGGGCAGGGGAGGTTTGGCTACACCTTC.